The present TCR beta chain was sequenced within a study of response to subunit inactivated influenza vaccine. As for this clonotype: What it binds is unknown.

Study-wide points: The authors suggested that few new T cells are recruited per seasonal influenza vaccination.

The CDR3 contains 17 residues. V gave up 2 bases and J gave up 2 bases, with 16 bases separating them. The germline V gene encodes CDR1 SGHTA and CDR2 FQGNSA. TCRdb reprocessed the RT-PCR reads with MiXCR, giving one entry per CDR3 protein. Here the sample spans hundreds of thousands of distinct CDR3 sequences, 6.5% to 8% being singletons. This clonotype originated in a man between 50 and 70 years old who received an inactivated influenza vaccine. This sample comprised PBMCs from blood, obtained 23 to 25 months after vaccination. This chain joins TRBV7-2 and TRBJ2-1; the D gene is possibly TRBD1 (7 bases). CDR3 DNA sequence: TGTGCCAGCAGCTTACGCCCCTCCAGGGGGGCCTACAATGAGCAGTTCTTC. It specifies CASSLRPSRGAYNEQFF.